Listed below are T cell receptor beta chains from one sample, sequenced in a study of cytomegalovirus exposure and HLA in healthy donors. Using immunoSEQ multiplex PCR, the repertoire was profiled, and TCRdb retains in-frame clones only, with some absent. The table includes a few hundred thousand clones, approximately 84% detected once. Material: PBMCs. These TCRs come from a woman aged 40 to 49 in good health and CMV-seropositive. CDR3s include the opening cysteine and the closing phenylalanine or tryptophan. The order of the fields is clone size, D gene, J gene, V gene, CDR3 DNA, CDR3 protein. The D gene is left open where the match is weak. Rows may omit the clone size; those that give it use once, few, many or a size class.

size: -; D: TRBD1; J: TRBJ1-6; V: TRBV6-6; DNA: TGTGCCAGCAGTTACGGGACAGGGGTCGGGAATTCACCCCTCCACTTT; CDR3: CASSYGTGVGNSPLHF
size: -; D: TRBD1; J: TRBJ1-5; V: TRBV6-1; DNA: TGTGCCAGCAGTGACCTCGGACAGGGTAAGCGTCAGCCCCAGCATTTT; CDR3: CASSDLGQGKRQPQHF
size: -; D: TRBD1; J: TRBJ2-2; V: TRBV28; DNA: TGTGCCAGCGGGACAGGGTACACCGGGGAGCTGTTTTTT; CDR3: CASGTGYTGELFF
size: once; D: TRBD1; J: TRBJ1-5; V: TRBV30; DNA: TGTGCCTGGAGTGTCCAGACAGGGTTTAATCAGCCCCAGCATTTT; CDR3: CAWSVQTGFNQPQHF
size: -; D: -; J: TRBJ2-3; V: TRBV19; DNA: TGTGCCAGTAGTATAGTTCGGGGGGCGAGCACAGATACGCAGTATTTT; CDR3: CASSIVRGASTDTQYF
size: -; D: TRBD2; J: TRBJ2-5; V: TRBV4-2; DNA: TGTGCCAGCAGCCAAGCAGCGGGAGAGCAAGAGACCCAGTACTTC; CDR3: CASSQAAGEQETQYF
size: -; D: -; J: TRBJ2-2; V: TRBV2; DNA: TGTGCCAGCAAGGGGACAAGGGACACCGGGGAGCTGTTTTTT; CDR3: CASKGTRDTGELFF
size: -; D: -; J: TRBJ2-7; V: TRBV7-8; DNA: TGTGCCAGCAGCCCGGGGGTAATCTACGAGCAGTACTTC; CDR3: CASSPGVIYEQYF
size: -; D: TRBD2; J: TRBJ2-7; V: TRBV4-3; DNA: TGCGCCAGCAGCCAAGGAGTAGCGGGGCGCTACGAGCAGTACTTC; CDR3: CASSQGVAGRYEQYF
size: -; D: TRBD2; J: TRBJ2-2; V: TRBV10-3; DNA: TGTGCCATCAGTGAGTCGAAGGCTAGCGGGGGGAACACCGGGGAGCTGTTTTTT; CDR3: CAISESKASGGNTGELFF
size: few; D: TRBD2; J: TRBJ2-7; V: TRBV27; DNA: TGTGCCAGCAGTCTAAAACCTAGCGGGAGTTCACACGAGCAGTACTTC; CDR3: CASSLKPSGSSHEQYF
size: once; D: TRBD1; J: TRBJ2-2; V: TRBV4-2; DNA: TGTGCCAGCAGCCAGTACCCGGGACAGGGTAACACCGGGGAGCTGTTTTTT; CDR3: CASSQYPGQGNTGELFF
size: -; D: -; J: TRBJ1-6; V: TRBV9; DNA: TGTGCCAGCAGCTACGGGGGGTTGGGTAATTCACCCCTCCACTTT; CDR3: CASSYGGLGNSPLHF
size: -; D: TRBD1; J: TRBJ1-2; V: TRBV10-3; DNA: TGTGCCATCAATCTGGACAGGAACTATGGCTACACCTTC; CDR3: CAINLDRNYGYTF
size: -; D: -; J: TRBJ2-7; V: TRBV4-1; DNA: TGCGCCAGCAGCTGGGGCCGGGACAACCCCTACGAGCAGTACTTC; CDR3: CASSWGRDNPYEQYF
size: -; D: TRBD2; J: TRBJ2-1; V: TRBV18; DNA: TGTGCCAGCTCACCGCCCGGACTAGCGGGAGGCAATGAGCAGTTCTTC; CDR3: CASSPPGLAGGNEQFF
size: -; D: TRBD2; J: TRBJ2-5; V: TRBV6-4; DNA: TGTGCCAGCAGTGTCCTAGCGGGAGGGGAGGAGACCCAGTACTTC; CDR3: CASSVLAGGEETQYF
size: -; D: TRBD2; J: TRBJ2-1; V: TRBV2; DNA: TGTGCCAGCCCCAGGGGAAGCGGGAGCTCCTACAATGAGCAGTTCTTC; CDR3: CASPRGSGSSYNEQFF
size: once; D: TRBD1; J: TRBJ1-2; V: TRBV25-1; DNA: TGTGCCAGCAGTGAAGGGCAGGGGGGAGTAGAAGGCTACACCTTC; CDR3: CASSEGQGGVEGYTF
size: -; D: TRBD2; J: TRBJ2-1; V: TRBV15; DNA: TGTGCCACCAGCAGAGAAGAGCGGGAGGCATTGGGGCAGTTCTTC; CDR3: CATSREEREALGQFF
size: once; D: -; J: TRBJ1-2; V: TRBV11-3; DNA: TGTGCCAGCAGCGATAGCGGTCTGCAGAACTATGGCTACACCTTC; CDR3: CASSDSGLQNYGYTF
size: -; D: TRBD1; J: TRBJ1-2; V: TRBV6-5; DNA: TGTGCCAGCAGTTACTGGGGACAGGGTCCCTCCTACACCTTC; CDR3: CASSYWGQGPSYTF
size: -; D: TRBD1; J: TRBJ1-6; V: TRBV7-2; DNA: TGTGCCAGCAGCTCTCAGGGGACAGGGGCTCCCCTCCACTTT; CDR3: CASSSQGTGAPLHF
size: -; D: TRBD2; J: TRBJ2-1; V: TRBV5-1; DNA: TGCGCCAGCAGCCGAGCGGGACTAGCGGGAGCGGATGAGCAGTTCTTC; CDR3: CASSRAGLAGADEQFF
size: -; D: TRBD2; J: TRBJ2-1; V: TRBV29-1; DNA: TGCAGCGCGGGGACTAGCGTTGGCAATGAGCAGTTCTTC; CDR3: CSAGTSVGNEQFF
size: -; D: -; J: TRBJ1-1; V: TRBV29-1; DNA: TGCAGCGTTGTGGGGGCAAACACTGAAGCTTTCTTT; CDR3: CSVVGANTEAFF
size: -; D: -; J: TRBJ1-1; V: TRBV28; DNA: TGTGCCAGCAGTTACGGGAACACTGAAGCTTTCTTT; CDR3: CASSYGNTEAFF
size: -; D: -; J: TRBJ2-7; V: TRBV28; DNA: TGTGCCAGCAGTTTAGGGGGCGCGAGCGAGCAGTACTTC; CDR3: CASSLGGASEQYF
size: -; D: TRBD2; J: TRBJ2-1; V: TRBV6-5; DNA: TGTGCCAGCACTATAGCTAGCGGGTCCCGCTTGGTGCAGTTCTTC; CDR3: CASTIASGSRLVQFF
size: -; D: TRBD1; J: TRBJ2-2; V: TRBV9; DNA: TGTGCCAGCAGGGATTCAGGGACAGGGTACACCGGGGAGCTGTTTTTT; CDR3: CASRDSGTGYTGELFF
size: -; D: TRBD2; J: TRBJ2-1; V: TRBV7-9; DNA: TGTTCCAGCAGCTTGGGGCTAGCGGGGACCTTCTTC; CDR3: CSSSLGLAGTFF
size: -; D: -; J: TRBJ2-7; V: TRBV21-1; DNA: TGTGCCAGCAGCAAAACTACAGGGGGCCACCCCTACGAGCAGTACTTC; CDR3: CASSKTTGGHPYEQYF
size: -; D: TRBD1; J: TRBJ2-1; V: TRBV11-3; DNA: TGTGCCAGCAGCCGGAGGGGACAGGGGAAGGGAAATGAGCAGTTCTTC; CDR3: CASSRRGQGKGNEQFF
size: -; D: TRBD2; J: TRBJ2-1; V: TRBV5-1; DNA: TGCGCCAGCAGCTTGAATCCTGGGACTAGCGGGAGGTACAATGAGCAGTTCTTC; CDR3: CASSLNPGTSGRYNEQFF
size: -; D: -; J: TRBJ2-3; V: TRBV5-1; DNA: TGCGCCAGCAGCTTGCTTAGCACCAGCACAGATACGCAGTATTTT; CDR3: CASSLLSTSTDTQYF
size: -; D: -; J: TRBJ2-7; V: TRBV15; DNA: TGTGCCACCAGCAGTAATACAGGGGGGGCCTACGAGCAGTACTTC; CDR3: CATSSNTGGAYEQYF
size: -; D: TRBD1; J: TRBJ1-2; V: TRBV6-5; DNA: TGTGCCAGCAGTTACTCTTATTCCGGACAGGGTGGTGGCTACACCTTC; CDR3: CASSYSYSGQGGGYTF
size: -; D: -; J: TRBJ2-7; V: TRBV7-9; DNA: TGTGCCAGCAGCTCAGGGTTCTACGAGCAGTACTTC; CDR3: CASSSGFYEQYF
size: -; D: TRBD1; J: TRBJ1-5; V: TRBV27; DNA: TGTGCCAGTGGCCCGGGACAGGGGGCGCCGGAACAGCCCCAGCATTTT; CDR3: CASGPGQGAPEQPQHF
size: -; D: -; J: TRBJ2-7; V: TRBV18; DNA: TGTGCCACCTCGGGGCAGACTGATTCCTACGAGCAGTACTTC; CDR3: CATSGQTDSYEQYF
size: -; D: TRBD1; J: TRBJ1-2; V: TRBV2; DNA: TGTGCCAGCAGCGACCAGGGGGCCACCTATGGCTACACCTTC; CDR3: CASSDQGATYGYTF
size: few; D: -; J: TRBJ1-5; V: TRBV30; DNA: TGTGCCTGGAGTAGGGGACTCGGGCGGCCCCAGCATTTT; CDR3: CAWSRGLGRPQHF
size: -; D: TRBD1; J: TRBJ2-3; V: TRBV4-2; DNA: TGTGCCAGCAGCAAAGGACAGGGTCGGGGGACAGATACGCAGTATTTT; CDR3: CASSKGQGRGTDTQYF
size: -; D: -; J: TRBJ2-5; V: TRBV7-9; DNA: TGTGCCAGCAGCTTAGTCTCTAGCGCACAAGAGACCCAGTACTTC; CDR3: CASSLVSSAQETQYF
size: -; D: TRBD1; J: TRBJ2-7; V: TRBV29-1; DNA: TGCAGCGTTGGGACGACAGGGGGTTACGAGCAGTACTTC; CDR3: CSVGTTGGYEQYF
size: -; D: -; J: TRBJ1-1; V: TRBV7-7; DNA: TGTGCCAGCAGTCCCGGTTTGAACACTGAAGCTTTCTTT; CDR3: CASSPGLNTEAFF
size: -; D: TRBD1; J: TRBJ1-4; V: TRBV6-5; DNA: TGTGCCAGCAGTTACTCCGGGACAGCAAATGAAAAACTGTTTTTT; CDR3: CASSYSGTANEKLFF
size: -; D: TRBD1; J: TRBJ2-7; V: TRBV7-8; DNA: TGTGCCAGCAGCCACGGGACAGGGGGCCACGAGCAGTACTTC; CDR3: CASSHGTGGHEQYF
size: -; D: -; J: TRBJ2-7; V: TRBV7-2; DNA: TGTGCCAGCAGCCATTCCCAGGGTTCCTACGAGCAGTACTTC; CDR3: CASSHSQGSYEQYF
size: -; D: -; J: TRBJ1-5; V: TRBV28; DNA: TGTGCCAGCAGTTTATACAGGGAGCATAGCAATCAGCCCCAGCATTTT; CDR3: CASSLYREHSNQPQHF
size: -; D: TRBD2; J: TRBJ2-1; V: TRBV5-1; DNA: TGCGCCAGCAGCCATGTAGGCCTAGCGGGAGTGGATGAGCAGTTCTTC; CDR3: CASSHVGLAGVDEQFF
size: -; D: -; J: TRBJ2-5; V: TRBV27; DNA: TGTGCCAGCAGTCCGAACAGCTTATTATTTAAGACCCAGTACTTC; CDR3: CASSPNSLLFKTQYF